Below are 27 T cell receptor beta chains sequenced from a single sample in a study of Ad26.COV2.S vaccination and SARS-CoV-2 variants. The repertoire was sequenced with immunoSEQ multiplex PCR; TCRdb's copy has only in-frame clones and lacks some. The sample includes roughly 680,000 clones, 70% to 90% seen only once; the top ten take approximately 1.5%. Stated treatment: roughly 20 received Ad26.COV2.S at low or high dose, single or two shots; 5 received placebo; per-sample allocation not given. On day 63 after the first injection, vaccine and placebo recipients gave samples. The sequencing here drew on peripheral blood, taken in a trial of Ad26.COV2.S vaccine versus placebo. These receptors all stem from a person between 18 and 65 years old who received the Ad26.COV2.S COVID-19 vaccine or a placebo.

The sample holds a few counts of this clone. V usage is TRBV19 and J usage is TRBJ1-2, with TRBD1 matching over 9 bases. Germline loops: CDR1 LNHDA, CDR2 SQIVND (reference sequence). The CDR3 has 16 amino acids. V was clipped by 4 bases and J by 4 bases; unmatched bases: 10. The CDR3 reads CASSKGQGRLFYGYTF. Written as DNA, the CDR3 is TGTGCCAGTAGTAAGGGACAGGGACGATTATTCTATGGCTACACCTTC.

The rearrangement joins TRBV4-3 to TRBJ1-1; D gene unclear. CDR1 and CDR2 (germline): LGHNA, YSLEER. The CDR3 contains 16 residues. The V and J ends lost 0 bases and 5 bases respectively, with 16 bases between them. CDR3 amino acids: CASSQEGVLQTTEAFF. In DNA, the CDR3 is TGCGCCAGCAGCCAAGAGGGCGTCCTACAGACAACTGAAGCTTTCTTT.

The gene calls are TRBV2 and TRBJ2-2; a possible D gene is TRBD1 (5 bases). This CDR3 region has 15 residues. V shed 0 bases and J shed 6 bases, with 11 bases lying between them. Germline V CDR1 and CDR2: SNHLY, FYNNEI. The CDR3, as DNA: TGTGCCAGCAGTGAAGCGCTTCGCAGGGCCGGGGAGCTGTTTTTT. Its translation: CASSEALRRAGELFF. Full variable domain (missing parts from reference TRBV2 and TRBJ2-2): EPEVTQTPSHQVTQMGQEVILRCVPISNHLYFYWYRQILGQKVEFLVSFYNNEISEKSEIFDDQFSVERPDGSNFTLKIRSTKLEDSAMYFCASSEALRRAGELFFGEGSRLTVL.

This clone was picked up one time. This rearrangement joins TRBV2 to TRBJ1-6; maybe TRBD1 (5 bases). V was shortened by 6 bases and J by 7 bases, with 16 bases between the two germline ends. The germline V gene encodes CDR1 SNHLY and CDR2 FYNNEI. The CDR3 is 15 residues long. CDR3 nucleotides: TGTGCCAGCAGGCCCGACTGGGGGATGAATTCACCCCTCCACTTT. Protein product: CASRPDWGMNSPLHF.

The chain joins TRBV6-6 to TRBJ1-5, with a weak D call TRBD1 (5 bases). The CDR3 sequence is 16 residues long. Germline CDR1 reads MNHNY; CDR2 reads SVGAGI (reference sequence). Trimming pared 2 bases from V and 2 bases from J, leaving 13 bases between. The chain's CDR3 is CASSYAGLDGNQPQHF. The CDR3 DNA follows: TGTGCCAGCAGTTACGCGGGACTGGATGGCAATCAGCCCCAGCATTTT.

The chain joins TRBV19 to TRBJ1-1; D possibly corresponds to TRBD1 (5 bases). CDR3 length equals 13 residues. V lost 8 bases to trimming and J lost 7 bases, with 17 bases between them. Germline CDR1 and CDR2: LNHDA and SQIVND (reference sequence). The CDR3 DNA is TGTGCCAGTGGGTGGTTGGGGGGACTTGAAGCTTTCTTT. It translates to CASGWLGGLEAFF.

The gene calls are TRBV27 and TRBJ2-7; TRBD1 matches at 8 bases. V shed 1 base, J shed 5 bases, and the junction held 7 bases outside the gene matches. Germline assignment: CDR1 MNHEY and CDR2 SMNVEV (reference sequence). The CDR3 spans 15 residues. The CDR3, as DNA: TGTGCCAGCAGTTTATACTCCCAGGGGGCAAACGAGCAGTACTTC. Its translation is CASSLYSQGANEQYF.

Concerning this clone: Other nucleotide sequences in the sample specify the same CDR3. The CDR3 coding sequence is TGTGCCAGCAGTTTTGGAGGGAGCGGAAACACCATATATTTT. As protein: CASSFGGSGNTIYF. The V call is TRBV27, the J call TRBJ1-3; D gene ambiguous. V was cut by 3 bases and J by 4 bases, with 10 bases left in between. The germline gives CDR1 MNHEY, CDR2 SMNVEV (reference sequence). This CDR3 has 14 residues.

The chain combines TRBV5-4 with TRBJ2-3; D call uncertain. Germline V gene data show CDR1 as SGHNT and CDR2 as YYREEE (reference sequence). The CDR3 is 14 residues long. Trimming shortened V by 0 bases and J by 4 bases, and 9 bases separated the two germline ends. CDR3 protein: CASSLGGWADTQYF. The CDR3 DNA reads TGTGCCAGCAGCTTGGGGGGTTGGGCAGATACGCAGTATTTT.

This rearrangement joins TRBV29-1 to TRBJ2-7; D is unresolved. The germline V gene encodes CDR1 SQVTM and CDR2 ANQGSEA. There are 14 residues in the CDR3. V shed 1 base and J shed 3 bases, with 13 bases lying between them. The CDR3 DNA reads as TGCAGCGTTGAAGTTTCAGGCCTCGGCTACGAGCAGTACTTC. Translating gives CSVEVSGLGYEQYF.

The chain links TRBV5-5 to TRBJ2-7; 10 bases map to TRBD2. In germline, CDR1 is SGHKS, CDR2 YYEKEE (reference sequence). Unmatched junction bases numbered 7, after V lost 0 bases and J lost 7 bases. The CDR3 totals 15 residues. The CDR3 region is CASSLGLAGVGEQYF. As DNA, the CDR3 is TGTGCCAGCAGCTTGGGTCTAGCGGGAGTAGGAGAGCAGTACTTC.

This sequence joins TRBV14 and TRBJ2-7; D possibly matches TRBD1 or TRBD2 (5 bases each). The V end was cut by 1 base, the J end by 6 bases, with 25 bases between. Germline CDR1 is SGHDN and CDR2 is FVKESK. This CDR3 spans 18 amino acids. The CDR3: CASSQASGLRSYGSEQYF. The CDR3 DNA sequence: TGTGCCAGCAGCCAAGCCTCGGGGCTAAGGTCCTATGGGAGCGAGCAGTACTTC.

This sequence joins TRBV5-6 and TRBJ1-5; 7 positions agree with TRBD1. J was trimmed by 4 bases and V by 2 bases; bases with no gene match: 6. From germline, CDR1 is SGHDT and CDR2 YYEEEE. The CDR3 runs 15 residues. CDR3 sequence (DNA): TGTGCCAGCAGCTTAGCAGGGGGATGGAATCAGCCCCAGCATTTT. Protein: CASSLAGGWNQPQHF.

This sequence joins TRBV7-8 and TRBJ2-3, with 10 bases fitting TRBD2. V shed 5 bases and J 7 bases; nucleotides not matched to a gene: 3. The length of the CDR3 is 13 residues. Germline values: CDR1 SGHVS, CDR2 FQNEAQ. Here the CDR3 reads CASSRSGRHTQYF. The CDR3 region has the DNA TGTGCCAGCAGCCGTAGCGGGAGGCATACGCAGTATTTT. Variable domain in full (rest from reference TRBV7-8 and TRBJ2-3): GAGVSQSPRYKVAKRGQDVALRCDPISGHVSLFWYQQALGQGPEFLTYFQNEAQLDKSGLPSDRFFAERPEGSVSTLKIQRTQQEDSAVYLCASSRSGRHTQYFGPGTRLTVL.

This chain connects TRBV6-2 or TRBV6-3 to TRBJ2-1; 8 nucleotides match TRBD2. The trim removed 4 bases at V and 6 bases at J, leaving 8 bases unmatched. Germline loops: CDR1 MNHEY, CDR2 SVGEGT. This CDR3 is 15 amino acids long. CDR3 protein: CASSSTGTRGNEQFF. The CDR3 region has the DNA TGTGCCAGCAGTTCTACCGGGACTAGAGGCAATGAGCAGTTCTTC.

This sequence joins TRBV24-1 and TRBJ2-1; 9 bases line up with TRBD2. V shed 5 bases and J 0 bases; nucleotides not matched to a gene: 7. This CDR3 has 17 residues. Germline assignment: CDR1 KGHDR and CDR2 SFDVKD. CDR3 residues: CATSGASGKPSYNEQFF. CDR3 in DNA: TGTGCCACCAGTGGAGCTAGCGGGAAACCCTCCTACAATGAGCAGTTCTTC.

V is TRBV4-1 and J is TRBJ2-2; D is uncertain. The germline V gene has CDR1 MGHRA and CDR2 YSYEKL. V shed 0 bases and J shed 2 bases, with 10 bases lying between them. The CDR3 length is 16 residues. As DNA, the CDR3 is TGCGCCAGCAGCCAAGAGGTGGCAGTAAACACCGGGGAGCTGTTTTTT. Translation gives CASSQEVAVNTGELFF.

The chain joins TRBV7-2 to TRBJ1-3; D may be TRBD1 (6 bases). Trimming took off 1 base at V and 2 bases at J, with 9 bases between the two ends. The germline gives CDR1 SGHTA, CDR2 FQGNSA. The CDR3 totals 15 residues. This CDR3 reads CASSLGGAAGNTIYF. The CDR3 DNA reads as TGTGCCAGCAGCTTAGGGGGGGCGGCTGGAAACACCATATATTTT.

The rearrangement joins TRBV5-1 to TRBJ1-4; D might be TRBD1 (5 bases). Trimming cost V 5 bases and J 6 bases, with 11 bases left between them. The CDR3 totals 13 residues. CDR1 and CDR2 (germline): SGHRS, YFSETQ. The CDR3 region is CASRAGTDEKLFF. CDR3 DNA sequence: TGCGCCAGCAGGGCCGGGACCGATGAAAAACTGTTTTTT.

The rearrangement joins TRBV2 to TRBJ1-2; D possibly corresponds to TRBD1 (5 bases). The germline gives CDR1 SNHLY, CDR2 FYNNEI. The CDR3 contains 13 residues. The ends were cut back, 5 bases at V and 8 bases at J, with 15 bases in the middle. Here the CDR3 reads CASSTRDLRGYTF. The DNA for the CDR3 is TGTGCCAGCAGTACCCGGGACCTACGAGGCTACACCTTC.

This clone was counted once. The rearrangement joins TRBV7-8 to TRBJ2-7; D is possibly TRBD1 or TRBD2 (5 bases each). Germline loops: CDR1 SGHVS, CDR2 FQNEAQ. This CDR3 has 16 amino acids. V was cut by 2 bases and J by 0 bases, with 14 bases left in between. The CDR3 nucleotides are TGTGCCAGCAGCTTACGGGGCGCAGCAACCTCCTACGAGCAGTACTTC. Amino acids: CASSLRGAATSYEQYF.

The chain combines TRBV6-1 with TRBJ1-5, with 7 positions matching TRBD1. This CDR3 comprises 15 residues. The germline gives CDR1 MNHNS, CDR2 SASEGT. The V segment lost 0 bases and the J segment 6 bases; nucleotides outside the gene matches: 5. The CDR3 DNA sequence: TGTGCCAGCAGTGAAGCGGCAGGGGGACTTCAGCCCCAGCATTTT. Translated, it gives CASSEAAGGLQPQHF.

The table lists this clone with a count of one. The rearrangement links TRBV11-3 to TRBJ2-1; D is uncertain. The V gene's germline CDR1 is SGHNT and CDR2 YENEEA. With 5 bases removed from V and 1 base from J, the gap between germline ends came to 6 bases. There are 13 residues in the CDR3. CDR3 DNA: TGTGCCAGCAGCCCCGGTTCCTACAATGAGCAGTTCTTC. It yields the protein CASSPGSYNEQFF.

This sequence joins TRBV7-9 and TRBJ1-1, with D possibly matching TRBD1 (5 bases). Germline lookup yields CDR1 SEHNR and CDR2 FQNEAQ (reference sequence). The ends were cut back, 3 bases at V and 4 bases at J, with 12 bases in the middle. The CDR3 covers 14 residues. The CDR3 nucleotides are TGTGCCAGCAGCTTTAGTCGCGGGGGCACTGAAGCTTTCTTT. It is translated as CASSFSRGGTEAFF.

V and J are TRBV7-6 and TRBJ2-2; 9 nucleotides agree with TRBD2. The CDR3 spans 15 residues. The trim removed 3 bases at V and 5 bases at J, leaving 4 bases unmatched. Germline V gene data show CDR1 as SGHVS and CDR2 as FNYEAQ. CDR3 region: CASSFGGGATGELFF. DNA for the CDR3: TGTGCCAGCAGCTTTGGCGGGGGGGCAACCGGGGAGCTGTTTTTT.

The chain uses TRBV18 and TRBJ2-1; 13 positions agree with TRBD2. The germline V gene has CDR1 KGHSH and CDR2 LQKENI. CDR3 length: 16 amino acids. Trimming cost V 4 bases and J 5 bases; bases outside gene matches: 5. CDR3 DNA: TGTGCCAGCTCACAACTAGCGGGAGGGGCAGACAATGAGCAGTTCTTC. Translating gives CASSQLAGGADNEQFF. Full variable domain (missing parts from reference TRBV18 and TRBJ2-1): NAGVMQNPRHLVRRRGQEARLRCSPMKGHSHVYWYRQLPEEGLKFMVYLQKENIIDESGMPKERFSAEFPKEGPSILRIQQVVRGDSAAYFCASSQLAGGADNEQFFGPGTRLTVL.

This clone came up once. This chain connects TRBV7-3 to TRBJ2-2; TRBD2 is a possible D gene (6 bases). Germline V gene data show CDR1 as SGHTA and CDR2 as FQGTGA. Trimming cost V 3 bases and J 5 bases, with 16 bases left between them. CDR3 length equals 16 residues. CDR3 residues: CASSLASGAGTGELFF. The CDR3 DNA is TGTGCCAGCAGCTTGGCCTCTGGGGCGGGGACCGGGGAGCTGTTTTTT.